A single sample gave rise to the 4 T cell receptor beta chains below, sequenced in a study of blood T cell repertoires in COVID-19. Clones were read by immunoSEQ multiplex PCR, and TCRdb kept only the in-frame ones, dropping some. The data contain 310,000 or so clones, 75% to 90% of them singletons. The material sequenced was peripheral blood. The receptors were gathered from a woman between 45 and 60 years old who had recovered from COVID-19.

The CDR3 is CASSQSRGSNYGYTF. For the CDR3, the DNA is TGCGCCAGCAGCCAGAGCAGGGGGAGTAACTATGGCTACACCTTC. The chain couples TRBV4-1 to TRBJ1-2; TRBD1 aligns across 7 bases. Germline V gene lookup returns CDR1 MGHRA and CDR2 YSYEKL. This CDR3 spans 15 amino acids. V shed 3 bases, J shed 1 base, and the junction held 5 bases outside the gene matches.

V usage is TRBV12-5 and J usage is TRBJ1-2; 8 bases map to TRBD1. Germline CDR1 is LGHNT and CDR2 is FRNRAP. V shed 2 bases, J shed 1 base, and the junction held 9 bases outside the gene matches. The CDR3 has 17 residues. The DNA for the CDR3 is TGTGCTAGTGGTTTGAGGACAGGGAGCCTTGTTAACTATGGCTACACCTTC. Translating it yields CASGLRTGSLVNYGYTF.

This clone was seen only once. The CDR3 region is CASRTGKGTEAFF. The CDR3 DNA reads TGTGCCAGCAGGACAGGGAAGGGGACTGAAGCTTTCTTT. The chain couples TRBV27 to TRBJ1-1; 7 bases align to TRBD1. The CDR3 has 13 amino acids. V dropped 6 bases and J dropped 5; count of bases not matched to a gene: 6. CDR1 is MNHEY, CDR2 SMNVEV, per germline (reference sequence).

The rearrangement joins TRBV9 to TRBJ2-2; D possibly corresponds to TRBD2 (6 bases). This CDR3 is 14 amino acids long. The germline V gene has CDR1 SGDLS and CDR2 YYNGEE. Trimming cost V 6 bases and J 6 bases, with 15 bases left between them. The CDR3 protein is CASTEGPRAGELFF. The CDR3 DNA reads as TGTGCCAGCACGGAGGGCCCCCGGGCCGGGGAGCTGTTTTTT.